This T cell receptor beta chain was captured by sequencing in a study of T cell changes during pregnancy in multiple sclerosis (dated by TCRdb to about 2019). Looking at the study overall: Changes in the T cell repertoire over the course of pregnancy were examined in this study in women with multiple sclerosis.

Concerning this clone itself: This receptor's antigen is unknown. Base qualities are not recorded, but no much larger clone differs from it by a single base.

The CDR3 sequence holds 16 residues, the cysteine and phenylalanine included. Kept here is only the CDR3 DNA, which spans 48 bases and is read in frame from base 1. Germline trimming amounts to 8 bases on V and 2 bases on J, with 8 as the count of junction bases outside the gene matches. The germline V gene encodes CDR1 SNHLY and CDR2 FYNNEI. Library prep was done by the immunoSEQ multiplex PCR assay. Not all clones reach the TCRdb copy of this immuneACCESS table, which keeps in-frame sequences only. Checked studies attribute under half of the gap to unresolved V genes and leave the rest unexplained. For this sample there are 70,000 to 95,000 clones; about 92% appear just once. The ten largest make up over 2% of the sample.

Sequenced material: peripheral blood, taken in the second trimester of pregnancy. The rearranged chain carries TRBV2 and TRBJ2-3, with 12 middle bases fitting TRBD2. The TCR was taken from a female donor in good health, enrolled as a control in a pregnancy study. For the CDR3, the sequence is CASAPTSGGPTDTQYF. The nucleotide sequence reads as follows: TGTGCCAGCGCCCCAACTAGCGGGGGGCCCACAGATACGCAGTATTTT.